These T cell receptor beta chains were read from a single sample in a study of early T cells in non-severe SARS-CoV-2 infection. TCRdb processed the 5' RACE reads anew with MiXCR; each CDR3 protein has one entry. There are approximately 110,000 distinct CDR3 sequences in the sample; approximately 15% occur only once, and 21% lies in the top ten. Sequencing was carried out using whole blood. These receptors were collected from an adult who was a healthcare worker with PCR-confirmed SARS-CoV-2 infection or an uninfected control (not recorded which). Both conserved end residues are part of each CDR3. A D gene is named only where the DNA matches it firmly. Clone size is stated in some rows and not others, as once, few, many or a class when expanded.

D,J,size,V,CDR3,DNA
.,TRBJ1-1,few,TRBV12-3/TRBV12-4,CASSLSGKRTEAFF,TGTGCCAGCAGTTTATCGGGGAAGAGGACTGAAGCTTTCTTT
TRBD1,TRBJ1-6,few,TRBV6-4,CASSQTGETGGNSPLHF,TGTGCCAGCAGTCAGACAGGGGAAACAGGTGGTAATTCACCCCTCCACTTT
.,TRBJ1-4,.,TRBV25-1,CASSRRDYEKLFF,TGTGCCAGCAGTCGTCGAGATTATGAAAAACTGTTTTTT
.,TRBJ1-1,.,TRBV19,CASRPTDTLGDTEAFF,TGTGCCAGTAGACCTACCGACACTCTGGGGGACACTGAAGCTTTCTTT
TRBD1,TRBJ1-5,.,TRBV2,CASGAGTGLNQPQHF,TGTGCCAGCGGGGCCGGGACAGGCCTAAATCAGCCCCAGCATTTT
.,TRBJ2-2,few,TRBV3-1,CASSQAQGFGELFF,TGTGCCAGCAGCCAAGCCCAGGGGTTCGGGGAGCTGTTTTTT
.,TRBJ2-1,few,TRBV5-1,CASSLGTTYNEQFF,TGCGCCAGCAGCTTGGGGACTACCTACAATGAGCAGTTCTTC
.,TRBJ2-1,.,TRBV12-3/TRBV12-4,CASMGGRQRNEQFF,TGTGCGAGCATGGGGGGACGGCAGAGAAATGAGCAGTTCTTC
.,TRBJ2-2,.,TRBV6-6,CASSYWAGELFF,TGTGCCAGCAGTTACTGGGCCGGGGAGCTGTTTTTT
.,TRBJ2-3,.,TRBV20-1,CSAADRGDSITDTQYF,TGCAGTGCCGCTGACCGTGGGGACTCGATAACAGATACGCAGTATTTT
TRBD2,TRBJ2-3,.,TRBV20-1,CSLLAGGRTDTQYF,TGCAGTCTTCTAGCGGGGGGTAGGACAGATACGCAGTATTTT
.,TRBJ1-5,.,TRBV12-3/TRBV12-4,CASSFWDNQPQHF,TGTGCCAGCAGTTTCTGGGACAATCAGCCCCAGCATTTT
TRBD1,TRBJ2-2,.,TRBV6-5,CASSWDRLTGELFF,TGTGCCAGCAGTTGGGACAGACTCACCGGGGAGCTGTTTTTT
.,TRBJ2-2,.,TRBV19,CASSKQASGAGELFF,TGTGCCAGTAGCAAACAGGCCTCTGGGGCCGGGGAGCTGTTTTTT
TRBD1,TRBJ1-1,.,TRBV6-1,CASRVRDRVLSEAFF,TGTGCCAGCAGGGTCCGGGACAGGGTACTCTCTGAAGCTTTCTTT
.,TRBJ2-7,.,TRBV2,CASRLLTYEQYF,TGTGCCAGCCGGCTACTTACCTACGAGCAGTACTTC